One T cell receptor beta chain is described in this entry. Single viable CD3+CD4+CD8-CD45RO+ cells were sorted as the memory CD4+ T cells. The record originates from a study of memory CD4+ T cells and cytomegalovirus serostatus. TCRdb's table, derived via immunoSEQ multiplex PCR, lists solely in-frame clones and lacks some. Among roughly 49,000 clones listed, 65% to 85% were seen once. Germline lookup yields CDR1 MNHNS and CDR2 SASEGT. V was clipped by 10 bases and J by 6 bases; unmatched bases: 11. The CDR3 sequence is 13 residues long. This receptor was obtained from an adult in good health and CMV-seronegative. This chain joins TRBV6-1 and TRBJ2-5, with 7 bases fitting TRBD2. Material: memory CD4+ T cells from blood. The CDR3 is CATDQAGRQTQYF. The DNA of the CDR3 is TGTGCCACCGACCAAGCGGGGAGACAGACCCAGTACTTC.